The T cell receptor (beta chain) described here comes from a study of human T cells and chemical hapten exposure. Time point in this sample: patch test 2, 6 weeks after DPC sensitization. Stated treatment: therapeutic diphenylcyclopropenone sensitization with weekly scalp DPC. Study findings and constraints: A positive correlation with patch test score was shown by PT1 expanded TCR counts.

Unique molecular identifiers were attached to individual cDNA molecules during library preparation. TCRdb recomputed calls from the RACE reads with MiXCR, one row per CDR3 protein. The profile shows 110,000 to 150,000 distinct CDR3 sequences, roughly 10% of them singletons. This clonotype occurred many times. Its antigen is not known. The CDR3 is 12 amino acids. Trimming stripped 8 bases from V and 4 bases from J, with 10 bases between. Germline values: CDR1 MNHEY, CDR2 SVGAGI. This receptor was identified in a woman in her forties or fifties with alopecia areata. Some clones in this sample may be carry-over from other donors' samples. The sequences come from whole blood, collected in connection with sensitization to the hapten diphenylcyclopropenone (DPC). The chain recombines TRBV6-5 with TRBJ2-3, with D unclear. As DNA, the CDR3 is TGTGCCAGCTCGAGCTGGTCAGATACGCAGTATTTT. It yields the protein CASSSWSDTQYF.